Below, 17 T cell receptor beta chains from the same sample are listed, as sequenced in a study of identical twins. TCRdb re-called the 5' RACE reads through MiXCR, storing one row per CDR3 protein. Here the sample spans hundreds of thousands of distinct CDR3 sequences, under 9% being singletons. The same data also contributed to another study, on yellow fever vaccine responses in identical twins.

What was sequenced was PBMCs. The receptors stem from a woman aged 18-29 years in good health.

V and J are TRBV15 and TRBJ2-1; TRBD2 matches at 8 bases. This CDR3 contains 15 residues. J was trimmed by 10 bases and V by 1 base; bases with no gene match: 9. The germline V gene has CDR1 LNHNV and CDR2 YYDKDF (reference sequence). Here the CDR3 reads CATSRAGGPAEEQFF. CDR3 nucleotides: TGTGCCACCAGCAGAGCGGGAGGGCCTGCAGAAGAGCAGTTCTTC.

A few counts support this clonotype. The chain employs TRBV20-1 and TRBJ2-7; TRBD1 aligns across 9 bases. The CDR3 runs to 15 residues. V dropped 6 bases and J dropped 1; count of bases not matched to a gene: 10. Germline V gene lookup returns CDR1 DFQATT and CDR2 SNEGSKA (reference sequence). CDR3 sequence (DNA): TGCAGTGCCCTCGATTGGACAGGGGCTTCCTACGAGCAGTACTTC. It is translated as CSALDWTGASYEQYF.

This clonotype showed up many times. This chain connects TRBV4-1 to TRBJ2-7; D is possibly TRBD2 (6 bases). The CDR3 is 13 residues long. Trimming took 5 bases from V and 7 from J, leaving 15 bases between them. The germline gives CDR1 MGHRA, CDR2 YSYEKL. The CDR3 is CASSNLDRGEQYF. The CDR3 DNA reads TGCGCCAGCAGCAACTTAGACCGGGGGGAGCAGTACTTC.

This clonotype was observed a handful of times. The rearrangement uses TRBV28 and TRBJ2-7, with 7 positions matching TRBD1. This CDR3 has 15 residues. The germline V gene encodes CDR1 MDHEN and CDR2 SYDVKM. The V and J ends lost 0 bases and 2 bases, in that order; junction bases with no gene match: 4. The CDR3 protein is CASSLWSGGAYEQYF. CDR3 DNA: TGTGCCAGCAGTTTATGGTCAGGGGGTGCCTACGAGCAGTACTTC.

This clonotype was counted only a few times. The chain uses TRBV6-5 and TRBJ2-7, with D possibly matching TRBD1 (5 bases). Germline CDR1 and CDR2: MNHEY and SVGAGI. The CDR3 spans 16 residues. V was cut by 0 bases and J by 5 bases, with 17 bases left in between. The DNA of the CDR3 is TGTGCCAGCAGTTACTCTGTTTCCCAGGGTCCTGACGAGCAGTACTTC. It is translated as CASSYSVSQGPDEQYF.

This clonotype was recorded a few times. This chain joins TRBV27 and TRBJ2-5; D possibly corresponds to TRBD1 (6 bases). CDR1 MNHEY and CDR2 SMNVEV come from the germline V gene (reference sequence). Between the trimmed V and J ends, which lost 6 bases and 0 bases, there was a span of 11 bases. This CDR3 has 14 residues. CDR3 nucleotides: TGTGCCAGCAGCCCTGGGGGCTACCAAGAGACCCAGTACTTC. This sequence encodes CASSPGGYQETQYF.

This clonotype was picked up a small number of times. CDR3 amino acids: CASSYGDRSSPLHF. CDR3 bases: TGTGCCAGCAGTTACGGGGACAGATCATCACCCCTCCACTTT. The chain has TRBV6-5 and TRBJ1-6; the match to TRBD1 covers 7 bases. This CDR3 has 14 amino acids. Unmatched junction bases numbered 5, after V lost 2 bases and J lost 10 bases. Germline V gene sequence: CDR1 MNHEY, CDR2 SVGAGI.

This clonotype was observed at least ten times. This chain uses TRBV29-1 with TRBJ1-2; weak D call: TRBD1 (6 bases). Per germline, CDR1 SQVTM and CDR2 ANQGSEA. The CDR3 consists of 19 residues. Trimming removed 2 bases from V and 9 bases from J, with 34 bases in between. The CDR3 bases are TGCAGCGTTGAACTTCTGCGTCAGGGGTCCCCTATTCTGGGGTTAAGCTACACCTTC. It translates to CSVELLRQGSPILGLSYTF.

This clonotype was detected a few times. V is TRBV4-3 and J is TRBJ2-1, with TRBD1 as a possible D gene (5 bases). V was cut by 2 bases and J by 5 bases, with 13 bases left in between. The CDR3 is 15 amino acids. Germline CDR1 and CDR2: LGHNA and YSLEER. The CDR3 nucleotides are TGCGCCAGCAGCCAAACCAATACAGGAAACAATGAGCAGTTCTTC. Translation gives CASSQTNTGNNEQFF.

CDR3 protein: CASSFQPRDGEQFF. CDR3 DNA sequence: TGTGCCAGCAGCTTTCAACCCAGGGATGGTGAGCAGTTCTTC. The J gene is TRBJ2-1, the V gene TRBV5-5, with D perhaps TRBD1 (5 bases). CDR3 length equals 14 residues. Trimming cost V 2 bases and J 9 bases, with 15 bases left between them. CDR1 SGHKS and CDR2 YYEKEE come from the germline V gene (reference sequence).

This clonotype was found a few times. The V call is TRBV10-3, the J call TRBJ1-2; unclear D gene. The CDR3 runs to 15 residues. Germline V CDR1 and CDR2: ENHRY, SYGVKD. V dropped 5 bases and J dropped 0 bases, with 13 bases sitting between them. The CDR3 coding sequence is TGTGCCATCAGTCCTGACGTGCGCTCTAACTATGGCTACACCTTC. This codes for CAISPDVRSNYGYTF.

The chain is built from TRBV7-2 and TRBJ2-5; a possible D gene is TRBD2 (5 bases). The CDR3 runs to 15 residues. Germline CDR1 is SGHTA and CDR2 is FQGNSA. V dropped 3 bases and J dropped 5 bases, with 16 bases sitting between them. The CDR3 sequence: CASSLGDARVETQYF. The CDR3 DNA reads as TGTGCCAGCAGCTTGGGTGACGCGCGGGTTGAGACCCAGTACTTC.

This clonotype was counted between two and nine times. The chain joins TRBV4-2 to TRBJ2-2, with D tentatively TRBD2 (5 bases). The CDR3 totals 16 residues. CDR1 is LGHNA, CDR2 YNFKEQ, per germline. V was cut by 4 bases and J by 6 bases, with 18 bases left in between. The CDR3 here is CASSLHTNEGAGELFF. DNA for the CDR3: TGTGCCAGCAGCCTACACACGAATGAGGGTGCCGGGGAGCTGTTTTTT.

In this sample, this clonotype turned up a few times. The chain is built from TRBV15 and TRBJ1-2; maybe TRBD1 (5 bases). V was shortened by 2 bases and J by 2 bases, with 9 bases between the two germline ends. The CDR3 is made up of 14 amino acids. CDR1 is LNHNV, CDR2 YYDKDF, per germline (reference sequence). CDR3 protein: CATSRTQGNYGYTF. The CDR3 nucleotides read TGTGCCACCAGCAGAACTCAGGGAAACTATGGCTACACCTTC.

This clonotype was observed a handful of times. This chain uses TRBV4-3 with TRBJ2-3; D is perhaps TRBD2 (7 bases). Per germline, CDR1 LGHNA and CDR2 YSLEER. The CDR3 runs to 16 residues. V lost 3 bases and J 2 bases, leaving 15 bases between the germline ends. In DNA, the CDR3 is TGCGCCAGCAGCCAGAGCAGCGGGACAAACACAGATACGCAGTATTTT. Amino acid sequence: CASSQSSGTNTDTQYF.

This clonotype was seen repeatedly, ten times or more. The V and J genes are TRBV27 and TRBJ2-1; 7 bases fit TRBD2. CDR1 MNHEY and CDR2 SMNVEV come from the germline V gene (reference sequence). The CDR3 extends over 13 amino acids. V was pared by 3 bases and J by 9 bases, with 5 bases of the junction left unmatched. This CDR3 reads CASSLRWEGEQFF. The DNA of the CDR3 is TGTGCCAGCAGTTTGCGCTGGGAGGGTGAGCAGTTCTTC.

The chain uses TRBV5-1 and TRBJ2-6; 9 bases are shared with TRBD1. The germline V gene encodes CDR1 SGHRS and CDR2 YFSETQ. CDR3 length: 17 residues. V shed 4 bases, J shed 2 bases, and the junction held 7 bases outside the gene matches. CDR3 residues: CASSHGTGSTGANVLTF. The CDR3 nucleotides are TGCGCCAGCAGCCACGGGACAGGGAGTACTGGGGCCAACGTCCTGACTTTC. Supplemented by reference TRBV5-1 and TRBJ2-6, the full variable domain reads KAGVTQTPRYLIKTRGQQVTLSCSPISGHRSVSWYQQTPGQGLQFLFEYFSETQRNKGNFPGRFSGRQFSNSRSEMNVSTLELGDSALYLCASSHGTGSTGANVLTFGAGSRLTVL.